Listed below are T cell receptor beta chains from one sample, sequenced in a study of blood T cell repertoires in COVID-19. Assay used: immunoSEQ multiplex PCR; TCRdb lists only in-frame clones, some missing. The data hold about 230,000 clones, with 80% to 85% observed a single time. The sample consisted of peripheral blood. These receptors originate from a woman older than 75 with active or convalescent COVID-19. Each CDR3 is given with its conserved first and last residue. The D gene is left open where the match is weak. Clone size appears in some rows only: once, few, many, or a class for an expanded clone.

>TRBJ1-2|TRBV6-2/TRBV6-3|.|.
TGTGCCAGCAGTTACACAGGCAACTATGGCTACACCTTC
CASSYTGNYGYTF
>TRBJ2-1|TRBV18|.|.
TGTGCCAGCTCGACAAGCTACAATGAGCAGTTCTTC
CASSTSYNEQFF
>TRBJ1-2|TRBV29-1|.|.
TGCAGCGCTAGTGAGAGCTACACCTTC
CSASESYTF
>TRBJ1-6|TRBV7-8|TRBD1|.
TGTGCCAGCAGCGTTGGACAGGTTGATAATTCACCCCTCCACTTT
CASSVGQVDNSPLHF
>TRBJ1-1|TRBV6-2/TRBV6-3|.|.
TGTGCCAGCAGTATTAGTATCACTGAAGCTTTCTTT
CASSISITEAFF
>TRBJ2-7|TRBV6-5|.|.
TGTGCCAGCGGGAGGAGGGAGCAGTACTTC
CASGRREQYF
>TRBJ1-5|TRBV18|.|few
TGTGCCAGCTCACCACAGGGGTGGCAGCCCCAGCATTTT
CASSPQGWQPQHF
>TRBJ1-5|TRBV5-6|.|.
TGTGCCAGCAGCTTGGTTTCGCAGGGCAATCAGCCCCAGCATTTT
CASSLVSQGNQPQHF
>TRBJ2-1|TRBV7-2|TRBD2|.
TGTGCCAGCAGCTTACGACTAGCGGGCCAGTACAATGAGCAGTTCTTC
CASSLRLAGQYNEQFF
>TRBJ1-6|TRBV27|TRBD1|.
TGTGCCAGCAGTCAGGGGACAGGGGGGGTTTCACCCCTCCACTTT
CASSQGTGGVSPLHF
>TRBJ1-2|TRBV21-1|.|.
TGTGCCAGCAGCGGATCCGGGACAGGGGAGGACTATGGCTACACCTTC
CASSGSGTGEDYGYTF
>TRBJ1-2|TRBV28|.|.
TGTGCCAGCAGTTCTACAGGCTATGGCTACACCTTC
CASSSTGYGYTF
>TRBJ2-5|TRBV5-4|.|.
TGTGCCAGCAGCTTGGGACAGGCCCAAGAGACCCAGTACTTC
CASSLGQAQETQYF
>TRBJ2-1|TRBV5-1|TRBD2|.
TGCGCCAGCAGCTCGGTAGCGGGTGTTTACAATGAGCAGTTCTTC
CASSSVAGVYNEQFF
>TRBJ2-3|TRBV27|TRBD1|.
TGTGCCAGCAGTCTGGACAGGGCAAGCACAGATACGCAGTATTTT
CASSLDRASTDTQYF
>TRBJ2-3|TRBV5-4|TRBD1|.
TGTGCCAGCAGCCCGAGGGGACAGCTGACAGATACGCAGTATTTT
CASSPRGQLTDTQYF
>TRBJ2-7|TRBV12-3/TRBV12-4|.|.
TGTGCCAGCAGTCTGGGCCAGGGAACCGAGCAGTACTTC
CASSLGQGTEQYF
>TRBJ2-3|TRBV18|.|.
TGTGCCAGCTCACCGAGACAGGGCGGGGAAGATACGCAGTATTTT
CASSPRQGGEDTQYF
>TRBJ2-7|TRBV27|TRBD1|.
TGTGCCAGCAGTCCAGGACAGGGGGCTATATCCCACGAGCAGTACTTC
CASSPGQGAISHEQYF
>TRBJ1-1|TRBV30|.|.
TGTGCCTACCTCCTTCCCAGTATGAACACTGAAGCTTTCTTT
CAYLLPSMNTEAFF
>TRBJ2-3|TRBV10-1|.|.
TGCGCCAGCAGTGCTCGAGGCAAAACTAGCACAGATACGCAGTATTTT
CASSARGKTSTDTQYF
>TRBJ1-5|TRBV7-2|.|once
TGTGCCAGCAGCTTTCAGAATCAGCCCCAGCATTTT
CASSFQNQPQHF
>TRBJ2-5|TRBV29-1|.|.
TGCAGCGTTGACCCAGGTCAAGAGACCCAGTACTTC
CSVDPGQETQYF
>TRBJ1-2|TRBV15|TRBD1|.
TGTGCCACCAGCAGACAGGGGGCGCGTGGTGGCTACACCTTC
CATSRQGARGGYTF
>TRBJ2-5|TRBV5-5|TRBD2|.
TGTGCCAGCAGAGGCGGGGGGAAAGAGACCCAGTACTTC
CASRGGGKETQYF
>TRBJ1-2|TRBV10-3|.|few
TGTGCCATCAGTGAGACAGGGCTGCACTATGGCTACACCTTC
CAISETGLHYGYTF
>TRBJ2-7|TRBV11-3|TRBD2|.
TGTGCCAGCAGCTTAGCGGGAGGGGTTTTCGGCGAGCAGTACTTC
CASSLAGGVFGEQYF
>TRBJ2-1|TRBV11-3|.|.
TGTGCCAGCAGCACCACTAAGTACAATGAGCAGTTCTTC
CASSTTKYNEQFF
>TRBJ2-3|TRBV6-5|TRBD1|.
TGTGCCAGCAGTTACCGGGACAGGGGGCGCACGAATTTT
CASSYRDRGRTNF
>TRBJ2-7|TRBV5-1|TRBD2|.
TGCGCCAGCAGCTTGGGGGCGGGAGGGCCGGACGAGCAGTACTTC
CASSLGAGGPDEQYF
>TRBJ2-5|TRBV5-1|TRBD2|few
TGCGCCAGCATGGCGGGCGGGGGGACCCTCCGGGAGACCCAGTACTTC
CASMAGGGTLRETQYF
>TRBJ2-1|TRBV6-6|TRBD2|.
TGTGCCAGCAGTTACCGGACTAGCGGGGGGGCCTATGAGCAGTTCTTC
CASSYRTSGGAYEQFF
>TRBJ1-1|TRBV5-1|.|.
TGCGCCAGCAGCTTCGGACAGCCGAACACTGAAGCTTTCTTT
CASSFGQPNTEAFF
>TRBJ1-2|TRBV5-8|TRBD1|.
TGTGCCAGCAGCTGGAGGGACAGTATCTATGGCTACACCTTC
CASSWRDSIYGYTF
>TRBJ2-7|TRBV19|TRBD1|.
TGTGCCAGTAGTAGACAGGGGATGACCTACGAGCAGTACTTC
CASSRQGMTYEQYF
>TRBJ1-1|TRBV21-1|.|.
TGTGCCAGCAGCAAATTATTGGCATATGAAGCTTTCTTT
CASSKLLAYEAFF
>TRBJ2-5|TRBV2|.|.
TGTGCCAGCAGTGAAAGCAGCGACTGGAAGAAAGAGACCCAGTACTTC
CASSESSDWKKETQYF
>TRBJ2-5|TRBV5-5|TRBD2|.
TGTGCCAGCAGCTTGAAGGTGGGTAGCGGGGGGTTGGAGACCCAGTACTTC
CASSLKVGSGGLETQYF
>TRBJ2-1|TRBV5-4|TRBD2|once
TGTGCCAGCAGCTCGGGACTAGCGGGGGGCTACAATGAGCAGTTCTTC
CASSSGLAGGYNEQFF
>TRBJ1-3|TRBV7-9|TRBD1|.
TGTGCCAGCAGCTCGAGGGGACAGCCCCGCTCTGGAAACACCATATATTTT
CASSSRGQPRSGNTIYF
>TRBJ1-5|TRBV3-1/TRBV3-2|.|.
TGTGCCAGCAGCCAAGCAGGGAACAATCAGCCCCAGCATTTT
CASSQAGNNQPQHF
>TRBJ1-5|TRBV7-2|TRBD1|once
TGTGCCAGCAGCCCGAACACAGGGGGTTATCAGCCCCAGCATTTT
CASSPNTGGYQPQHF
>TRBJ1-1|TRBV5-1|TRBD1|.
TGCGCCAGCGAGGACAGGGGGCGAACTGAAGCTTTCTTT
CASEDRGRTEAFF
>TRBJ1-1|TRBV7-9|TRBD1|many
TGTGCCAGCAGCCAGACGCCCGGGACAGGGGCATCTGAAGCTTTCTTT
CASSQTPGTGASEAFF
>TRBJ2-3|TRBV27|TRBD2|.
TGTGCCAGCAGTATCTCGACTAGCGGGGGAGGAGATACGCAGTATTTT
CASSISTSGGGDTQYF
>TRBJ1-1|TRBV18|.|few
TGTGCCAGCCTTGGCGGGATGGGTGGCACTGAAGCTTTCTTT
CASLGGMGGTEAFF
>TRBJ2-7|TRBV27|TRBD1|.
TGTGCCAGCAGCCCGGGACAGGGCTACGAGCAGTACTTC
CASSPGQGYEQYF
>TRBJ2-3|TRBV7-9|.|.
TGTGCCAGCGTCTTTCGGTCCTTTAGCACAGATACGCAGTATTTT
CASVFRSFSTDTQYF
>TRBJ2-5|TRBV30|.|.
TGTGCCTGGAGTCGTGTGGGAGTACAAGAGACCCAGTACTTC
CAWSRVGVQETQYF
>TRBJ2-7|TRBV10-3|.|few
TGTGCCATCAGTGCCTCGGGGACTTACGAGCAGTACTTC
CAISASGTYEQYF
>TRBJ1-1|TRBV6-5|.|.
TGTGCCAGCAGCATGATGGACAGAATGAACACTGAAGCTTTCTTT
CASSMMDRMNTEAFF
>TRBJ2-4|TRBV6-6|.|.
TGTGCCAGCAGTTACTCGACAGGAGCCAAAAACATTCAGTACTTC
CASSYSTGAKNIQYF